These 16 T cell receptor beta chains were all obtained from the same sample, sequenced in a study of cytomegalovirus exposure and HLA in healthy donors listed by TCRdb under 2017. Receptor libraries were prepared by the immunoSEQ multiplex PCR assay. A mixture of 60 forward primers for TCR Vbeta segments and 13 reverse primers for TCR Jbeta segments was used in the multiplex PCR. TCRdb obtained this table from immuneACCESS and retained in-frame rearrangements with V and J assigned. These tables miss some clones; where compared with another copy, unresolved V genes account for less than half of the shortfall, and the remainder is unexplained. The sample records 200,000 to 300,000 clones, about 80% of which are singletons. The top ten hold around 5.4% of the sample. The sample taken for sequencing was PBMCs. These receptors all stem from a woman in her thirties or forties in good health and CMV-seropositive.

The chain combines TRBV7-9 with TRBJ1-2; 10 bases are a match to TRBD1. The V gene's germline CDR1 is SEHNR and CDR2 FQNEAQ (reference sequence). Trimming removed 2 bases from V and 4 bases from J; junction bases left unmatched: 13. The CDR3 consists of 18 residues. CDR3 sequence: CASSLPPSGTGASYGYTF. The DNA for the CDR3 is TGTGCCAGCAGCTTACCCCCCTCAGGGACAGGGGCAAGCTATGGCTACACCTTC.

The CDR3 sequence is CAWSRGGRGELFF. Here the CDR3 DNA reads TGTGCCTGGAGTAGAGGGGGTCGCGGGGAGCTGTTTTTT. This chain connects TRBV30 to TRBJ2-2; tentatively, D is TRBD1 (6 bases). Trimming took off 2 bases at V and 7 bases at J, with 11 bases between the two ends. Per the germline V gene, CDR1 is GTSNPN and CDR2 is SVGIG (reference sequence). The CDR3 spans 13 residues. Combining the CDR3 with reference TRBV30 and TRBJ2-2 gives the whole variable domain SQTIHQWPATLVQPVGSPLSLECTVEGTSNPNLYWYRQAAGRGLQLLFYSVGIGQISSEVPQNLSASRPQDRQFILSSKKLLLSDSGFYLCAWSRGGRGELFFGEGSRLTVL.

Notes on this clone: Germline is not matched at one junction end, which may reflect a read error. The chain uses TRBV4-2 and TRBJ2-1, with 11 bases identical to TRBD2. In germline, CDR1 is LGHNA, CDR2 YNFKEQ. This CDR3 spans 17 amino acids. Here the CDR3 DNA reads TGTGCCAGCAGCGAAGACCCTAGCGGGAGGCCAATCAATGAGCAGTTCTTC. Translated: CASSEDPSGRPINEQFF.

V gene TRBV6-1 combines with J gene TRBJ1-1, with D possibly TRBD1 on 5 matching bases. V was trimmed by 0 bases and J by 8 bases, leaving 13 bases between them. Germline CDR1 is MNHNS and CDR2 is SASEGT. This CDR3 has 14 amino acids. The chain's CDR3 is CASSEALNRLEAFF. Written as DNA, the CDR3 is TGTGCCAGCAGTGAAGCCCTCAACAGGTTAGAAGCTTTCTTT.

This chain uses TRBV7-2 with TRBJ1-5; 7 nucleotides align to TRBD1. The junction had 7 bases not matched to a gene; V was cut back by 5 bases and J by 6 bases. The CDR3 totals 14 residues. Per germline, CDR1 SGHTA and CDR2 FQGNSA. CDR3 region: CASSVTGTRQPQHF. The CDR3 nucleotides read TGTGCCAGCAGCGTGACAGGGACTCGTCAGCCCCAGCATTTT. Complete variable domain (other parts from reference TRBV7-2 and TRBJ1-5): GAGVSQSPSNKVTEKGKDVELRCDPISGHTALYWYRQSLGQGLEFLIYFQGNSAPDKSGLPSDRFSAERTGGSVSTLTIQRTQQEDSAVYLCASSVTGTRQPQHFGDGTRLSIL.

The chain uses TRBV11-2 and TRBJ1-1, with D possibly TRBD1 on 6 matching bases. This CDR3 has 13 residues. Trimming pared 7 bases from V and 10 bases from J, leaving 19 bases between. The V gene's germline CDR1 is SGHAT and CDR2 FQNNGV. In DNA form, the CDR3 reads TGTGCCAGCAACCAAGGGGGTGGGGGGGCAGCTTTCTTT. It codes for CASNQGGGGAAFF.

The V and J genes are TRBV7-8 and TRBJ2-1; 16 nucleotides line up with TRBD2. The CDR3 consists of 17 residues. V dropped 3 bases and J dropped 2; count of bases not matched to a gene: 1. Germline V gene sequence: CDR1 SGHVS, CDR2 FQNEAQ. CDR3 nucleotides: TGTGCCAGCAGCTTGGGGACTAGCGGGAGGGCCTACAATGAGCAGTTCTTC. Translation gives CASSLGTSGRAYNEQFF.

The V and J genes are TRBV19 and TRBJ2-1, with 8 bases fitting TRBD1. Per the germline V gene, CDR1 is LNHDA and CDR2 is SQIVND (reference sequence). V trimming: 8 bases; J trimming: 2 bases; junction bases outside the gene matches: 8. This CDR3 contains 15 residues. Written as DNA, the CDR3 is TGTGCCAGTGGCGCTCAACAGGGGGCCTACAATGAGCAGTTCTTC. Encoded protein: CASGAQQGAYNEQFF. Drawing the rest from reference TRBV19 and TRBJ2-1, the complete variable domain is DGGITQSPKYLFRKEGQNVTLSCEQNLNHDAMYWYRQDPGQGLRLIYYSQIVNDFQKGDIAEGYSVSREKKESFPLTVTSAQKNPTAFYLCASGAQQGAYNEQFFGPGTRLTVL.

The CDR3 sequence is CASGPGGYEQYF. The CDR3 nucleotides read TGTGCCAGCGGGCCGGGGGGATACGAGCAGTACTTC. V gene TRBV7-9 combines with J gene TRBJ2-5, with 7 positions matching TRBD2. TRBJ2-7 explains the end of the DNA better; the J call may be wrong. Germline loops: CDR1 SEHNR, CDR2 FQNEAQ (reference sequence). The length of the CDR3 is 12 residues.

This clone was seen just once. V and J are TRBV5-1 and TRBJ2-5, with 16 bases that match TRBD2. Germline CDR1 and CDR2: SGHRS and YFSETQ. V trimming: 4 bases; J trimming: 5 bases; junction bases outside the gene matches: 8. CDR3 length: 17 residues. The CDR3 nucleotides read TGCGCCAGCAGCCTTGGGACTAGCGGGAGGGCGAAGGAGACCCAGTACTTC. It specifies CASSLGTSGRAKETQYF.

This chain joins TRBV5-4 and TRBJ2-1; 10 bases agree with TRBD2. Per the germline V gene, CDR1 is SGHNT and CDR2 is YYREEE (reference sequence). The CDR3 is 16 residues long. Trimming removed 4 bases from V and 7 bases from J; junction bases left unmatched: 11. The CDR3 DNA is TGTGCCAGCAGCCCCCGAGCGGGAGGGGCTTGGAATGAGCAGTTCTTC. Amino acid sequence: CASSPRAGGAWNEQFF.

The chain employs TRBV14 and TRBJ2-5; the match to TRBD2 covers 8 bases. The CDR3 has 12 residues. The V gene end was trimmed by 6 bases and the J gene end by 7 bases; junction bases not matched to a gene: 4. Germline assignment: CDR1 SGHDN and CDR2 FVKESK. The CDR3 spells CASSPAGGTQYF. CDR3 in DNA: TGTGCCAGCAGTCCCGCGGGGGGGACCCAGTACTTC.

V and J are TRBV5-8 and TRBJ2-4; the D gene is possibly TRBD1 (6 bases). Germline values: CDR1 SGHTS, CDR2 YDEGEE. Trimming shortened V by 4 bases and J by 8 bases, and 25 bases separated the two germline ends. This CDR3 has 17 amino acids. DNA of the CDR3: TGTGCCAGCAGCCATTGGGCACGGATACAGGGAAGCGACATTCAGTACTTC. Encoded protein: CASSHWARIQGSDIQYF.

This chain uses TRBV11-3 with TRBJ2-3, with D unresolved. Germline CDR1 reads SGHNT; CDR2 reads YENEEA. With 5 bases removed from V and 1 base from J, the gap between germline ends came to 13 bases. The CDR3 consists of 15 residues. In DNA form, the CDR3 reads TGTGCCAGCAGCGAGGTATCACTCCGCACAGATACGCAGTATTTT. Residues: CASSEVSLRTDTQYF.

This chain links TRBV6-5 with TRBJ1-3; D call uncertain. The CDR3 totals 14 residues. Trimming pared 7 bases from V and 0 bases from J, leaving 10 bases between. The V gene's germline CDR1 is MNHEY and CDR2 SVGAGI. CDR3 DNA: TGTGCCAGCATCCCCCCCAGCTCTGGAAACACCATATATTTT. Residues: CASIPPSSGNTIYF.

The V call is TRBV19, the J call TRBJ2-1; maybe TRBD2 (5 bases). V dropped 4 bases and J dropped 2 bases, with 15 bases sitting between them. There are 16 residues in the CDR3. Germline values: CDR1 LNHDA, CDR2 SQIVND (reference sequence). CDR3 region: CASSRAAGGTYNEQFF. In DNA, the CDR3 is TGTGCCAGTAGTAGGGCAGCCGGAGGAACCTACAATGAGCAGTTCTTC.